Here is one T cell receptor (beta chain) with its context. The target antigen is unknown. The memory fraction was CD4+CD45RO+CD25- cells. TCRdb re-derived calls from the multiplex PCR reads in MiXCR, one entry per CDR3 protein. Altogether over 600 distinct CDR3 sequences are present, around a third being singletons, with the ten largest covering around 21%. The study, taken as a whole, reports: Tumor memory CD4+ T cell TCR gene usage was found to cluster with blood and lymph node memory CD4+ cells and with lymph node naive CD4+ cells.

This receptor was identified in a female donor with breast cancer. The source material was memory CD4+ T cells sorted from blood. Regarding subset: memory CD4+ T cells, CD4+CD45RO+CD25-.

CDR3 sequence (DNA): TGTGCCAGCAGTCGCCGCCGGGACAGGTTAATCTATGGCTACACCTTC. It specifies CASSRRRDRLIYGYTF. The chain is built from TRBV12-3 or TRBV12-4 and TRBJ1-2; 8 bases fit TRBD1. J lost 4 bases, V lost 5 bases, and 12 bases had no gene match. The CDR3 has 16 amino acids.